This TCR beta chain was recovered during a study of T-cell reconstitution after alpha-beta-depleted transplantation in children. Study-level results: At the one-year point after transplant, T-cell counts and TCRbeta diversity were found to come mostly from T cells that had been newly produced. There were reportedly several hundred expanded graft clones from which alpha-beta T cells came about two months after transplant. Certain patients had high TCRbeta diversity at day 60, and it came from recipient T cells and thymic progenitors that survived.

The CDR3 has 13 residues. V shed 1 base and J shed 7 bases, with 8 bases lying between them. CDR1 LGHNA and CDR2 YNFKEQ come from the germline V gene. Molecular barcoding with unique molecular identifiers was used for the TCRbeta library. Each CDR3 protein gets one entry after TCRdb re-called the PCR reads with MiXCR. The sample shows 780,000 or so distinct CDR3 sequences, around 15% of them seen only once. This clonotype was picked up a small number of times. Its antigen is still unknown. The sample here was PBMCs, mostly from graft donor cells, taken 360 days after TCRalphabeta/CD19-depleted stem cell transplant. The chain combines TRBV4-2 with TRBJ1-5, with no clear D. The receptor was isolated from a male patient between 5 and 17 years old who had a stem cell transplant for acute lymphoblastic leukemia, so the T cells may come from the graft donor. CDR3: CASSQGPQQPQHF. For the CDR3, the DNA is TGTGCCAGCAGCCAAGGGCCCCAGCAGCCCCAGCATTTT.